Shown below are 20 T cell receptor beta chains from a single sample sequenced in a study of cytomegalovirus exposure and HLA in healthy donors. The PCR employed 60 Vbeta primers together with 13 Jbeta primers. Sequenced by immunoSEQ multiplex PCR; TCRdb stores in-frame clones only, minus some. The sample contains about 140,000 clones, about 75% of which appear only once. Sequencing was done on a sample of PBMCs. Source of these receptors: a woman aged 25 to 45 in good health and CMV-seronegative.

The chain has TRBV5-1 and TRBJ1-3; D unresolved. The CDR3 extends over 14 amino acids. Germline-derived CDR1 and CDR2 are SGHRS and YFSETQ. V lost 2 bases and J 1 base, leaving 7 bases between the germline ends. DNA for the CDR3: TGCGCCAGCAGCTTAGAACAGTCTGGAAACACCATATATTTT. This translates into CASSLEQSGNTIYF.

J is TRBJ1-1 and V is TRBV5-4; TRBD1 matches at 8 bases. Trimming at V came to 4 bases and at J to 6 bases, leaving 8 bases not matched to a gene. The CDR3 loop spans 14 amino acids. Germline CDR1 is SGHNT and CDR2 is YYREEE (reference sequence). The CDR3 sequence is CASSHRGGDPEAFF. The CDR3 DNA reads as TGTGCCAGCAGCCACAGGGGGGGAGACCCTGAAGCTTTCTTT.

The V call is TRBV19, the J call TRBJ1-4, with D perhaps matching TRBD1 (6 bases). The CDR3 covers 13 residues. Germline values: CDR1 LNHDA, CDR2 SQIVND (reference sequence). Trimming cost V 7 bases and J 4 bases, with 10 bases left between them. CDR3 amino acids: CASNGQINEKLFF. CDR3 nucleotide sequence: TGTGCCAGTAACGGACAGATTAATGAAAAACTGTTTTTT.

The J gene is TRBJ2-4, the V gene TRBV11-2, with TRBD2 matching over 13 bases. The germline V gene encodes CDR1 SGHAT and CDR2 FQNNGV. The CDR3 runs to 20 residues. The trim removed 0 bases at V and 0 bases at J, leaving 8 bases unmatched. The CDR3 sequence: CASSLDGLAGANLAKNIQYF. CDR3 sequence (DNA): TGTGCCAGCAGCTTAGATGGACTAGCGGGGGCCAATCTAGCCAAAAACATTCAGTACTTC.

The V and J genes are TRBV27 and TRBJ2-5; D may be TRBD1 (5 bases). The V end was cut by 2 bases, the J end by 7 bases, with 17 bases between. CDR1 and CDR2 (germline): MNHEY, SMNVEV (reference sequence). The CDR3 contains 15 residues. CDR3 DNA sequence: TGTGCCAGCAGTTTAAAGGACAACCTACCGGGGACCCAGTACTTC. Translated, it gives CASSLKDNLPGTQYF.

This chain uses TRBV5-1 with TRBJ2-1, with 8 bases fitting TRBD1. V lost 7 bases and J lost 8; bases outside the gene matches: 5. The germline gives CDR1 SGHRS, CDR2 YFSETQ. There are 12 residues in the CDR3. The CDR3 is CASRGQGDEQFF. CDR3 nucleotide sequence: TGCGCCAGCCGCGGACAGGGAGATGAGCAGTTCTTC.

This clone was observed a single time. The gene calls are TRBV18 and TRBJ1-3; the D is unclear. Trimming cost V 5 bases and J 0 bases, with 11 bases left between them. Germline CDR1 KGHSH, CDR2 LQKENI. This CDR3 region has 15 residues. The CDR3 bases are TGTGCCAGCTCAGCCTCCAGTAACTCTGGAAACACCATATATTTT. It yields the protein CASSASSNSGNTIYF.

The V gene is TRBV6-5, the J gene TRBJ1-1; TRBD1 aligns across 7 bases. CDR3 length: 15 amino acids. V lost 5 bases to trimming and J lost 0 bases; unmatched junction nucleotides: 6. The V gene's germline CDR1 is MNHEY and CDR2 SVGAGI. CDR3 sequence: CASSARTGLNTEAFF. The CDR3 coding sequence is TGTGCCAGCAGTGCCAGGACAGGTTTGAACACTGAAGCTTTCTTT.

Comments on this clone: One end of the junction does not line up with germline, which may come from a read error. This chain links TRBV5-1 with TRBJ2-1, with D perhaps TRBD1 (5 bases). This CDR3 has 13 amino acids. Germline loops: CDR1 SGHRS, CDR2 YFSETQ. The CDR3 DNA is TGCGCCAGCAGCTTGACAGGATACAGTGAGCAGTTCTTC. It encodes CASSLTGYSEQFF. Using reference TRBV5-1 and TRBJ2-1 for the parts outside the CDR3, the full variable domain is KAGVTQTPRYLIKTRGQQVTLSCSPISGHRSVSWYQQTPGQGLQFLFEYFSETQRNKGNFPGRFSGRQFSNSRSEMNVSTLELGDSALYLCASSLTGYSEQFFGPGTRLTVL.

This chain links TRBV5-5 with TRBJ1-5; D gene uncertain. The CDR3 is 15 amino acids. In germline, CDR1 is SGHKS, CDR2 YYEKEE (reference sequence). Trimming pared 4 bases from V and 3 bases from J, leaving 14 bases between. The CDR3: CASSPLGRVNQPQHF. DNA of the CDR3: TGTGCCAGCAGCCCATTAGGGAGGGTCAATCAGCCCCAGCATTTT.

This chain links TRBV6-1 with TRBJ2-1; D uncertain. The V gene's germline CDR1 is MNHNS and CDR2 SASEGT. V was pared by 4 bases and J by 5 bases, with 6 bases between. The CDR3 has 12 amino acids. CDR3 amino acids: CASSARNNEQFF. CDR3 DNA sequence: TGTGCCAGCAGTGCCAGAAACAATGAGCAGTTCTTC.

The chain has TRBV29-1 and TRBJ2-1; TRBD2 aligns across 16 bases. Germline CDR1 reads SQVTM; CDR2 reads ANQGSEA. The CDR3 sequence is 15 residues long. Trimming took 7 bases from V and 5 from J; bases not matched to a gene: 5. The CDR3 sequence is CSGGTSGGADNEQFF. In nucleotides, the CDR3 is TGCAGCGGCGGGACTAGCGGGGGGGCAGACAATGAGCAGTTCTTC.

This clone has only a few counts. The chain employs TRBV4-2 and TRBJ1-5; weak D call: TRBD1 (6 bases). The CDR3 length is 16 residues. The V and J ends lost 0 bases and 3 bases respectively, with 12 bases between them. Germline CDR1 and CDR2: LGHNA and YNFKEQ. The CDR3 DNA reads TGTGCCAGCAGCCAAGATCAAGGGGGTTTCAATCAGCCCCAGCATTTT. Translation: CASSQDQGGFNQPQHF.

The chain employs TRBV7-9 and TRBJ1-3, with 8 bases matching TRBD1. CDR1 and CDR2 (germline): SEHNR, FQNEAQ (reference sequence). This CDR3 is built from 16 residues. The ends lost 3 bases at V and 3 bases at J; junction bases unmatched: 7. The CDR3 here is CASSFQGAVSGNTIYF. In DNA form, the CDR3 reads TGTGCCAGCAGCTTCCAGGGGGCAGTAAGTGGAAACACCATATATTTT.

The V and J genes are TRBV7-2 and TRBJ1-1; D perhaps matches TRBD1 (6 bases). Trimming took off 5 bases at V and 6 bases at J, with 22 bases between the two ends. The CDR3 has 16 residues. Germline-derived CDR1 and CDR2 are SGHTA and FQGNSA. The CDR3 DNA is TGTGCCAGCAGCCCTACTCAGGGACATCGGATCGCTGAAGCTTTCTTT. Protein sequence: CASSPTQGHRIAEAFF. The variable domain in full, completed from reference TRBV7-2 and TRBJ1-1, reads GAGVSQSPSNKVTEKGKDVELRCDPISGHTALYWYRQSLGQGLEFLIYFQGNSAPDKSGLPSDRFSAERTGGSVSTLTIQRTQQEDSAVYLCASSPTQGHRIAEAFFGQGTRLTVV.

The chain carries TRBV5-8 and TRBJ1-2; D ambiguous. There are 14 residues in the CDR3. Germline CDR1 SGHTS, CDR2 YDEGEE. The V gene lost 1 base and the J gene lost 7 bases, with 14 bases spanning the gap. The CDR3 DNA follows: TGTGCCAGCAGCTTGAAAGACGGGATAAGTGGCTACACCTTC. This translates into CASSLKDGISGYTF.

The J gene is TRBJ1-2, the V gene TRBV4-3; D is perhaps TRBD1 (6 bases). This CDR3 contains 16 residues. V was cut by 3 bases and J by 4 bases, with 18 bases left in between. Germline CDR1 and CDR2: LGHNA and YSLEER. In DNA form, the CDR3 reads TGCGCCAGCAGCCAGAACCGGGCCGAGGGGGTCTATGGCTACACCTTC. Its translation is CASSQNRAEGVYGYTF.

This chain links TRBV2 with TRBJ2-7; unclear D gene. V gave up 3 bases and J gave up 7 bases, with 7 bases separating them. Germline V gene lookup returns CDR1 SNHLY and CDR2 FYNNEI. CDR3 length equals 11 residues. The CDR3, as DNA: TGTGCCAGCAGTGATGGAGCTGAGCAGTACTTC. Translating it yields CASSDGAEQYF.

This clone was counted between two and nine times. The chain uses TRBV6-5 and TRBJ2-3; possible D gene TRBD1, 6 bases. This CDR3 region has 14 residues. CDR1 and CDR2 from the germline V gene are MNHEY and SVGAGI. V was cut by 0 bases and J by 2 bases, with 6 bases left in between. The CDR3 region is CASSYSGATDTQYF. The CDR3 nucleotides read TGTGCCAGCAGTTACTCGGGGGCCACAGATACGCAGTATTTT.

The chain combines TRBV4-3 with TRBJ1-2, with TRBD1 matching 7 bases. J lost 7 bases, V lost 0 bases, and 8 bases had no gene match. The CDR3 is 15 residues long. The germline V gene encodes CDR1 LGHNA and CDR2 YSLEER. This CDR3 reads CASSQDWARGSGYTF. Here the CDR3 DNA reads TGCGCCAGCAGCCAAGATTGGGCCAGGGGGTCTGGCTACACCTTC.